This T cell receptor beta chain was retrieved from a study of cytomegalovirus exposure and HLA in healthy donors. Deletions cut 1 base from V and 1 base from J, with 14 bases between. The V gene's germline CDR1 is SGHRS and CDR2 YFSETQ. The CDR3 is 16 residues long. This clone occurred once. Vbeta (60) and Jbeta (13) primers were used in the PCR. Using immunoSEQ multiplex PCR, the repertoire was profiled, and TCRdb retains in-frame clones only, with some absent. The repertoire holds hundreds of thousands of clones, with about 83% as singletons. Sequenced material: PBMCs. This clonotype was obtained from a man aged 40-55 years in good health and CMV-seronegative. This chain links TRBV5-1 with TRBJ1-1; D might be TRBD1 (6 bases). CDR3 nucleotide sequence: TGCGCCAGCAGCTTGACCACAGGGAGTCGGAACACTGAAGCTTTCTTT. Translating it yields CASSLTTGSRNTEAFF.